The entry below describes one T cell receptor beta chain. This entry belongs to a study of CD8 T cells in Susac syndrome. Random hexamers served to reverse transcribe roughly 0.45 to 1 ug RNA. MiXCR, applied by TCRdb to the immunoSEQ multiplex PCR reads, yields one record per CDR3 protein. The table lists roughly 150,000 distinct CDR3 sequences, just under 97% of them singletons. Sequencing was carried out using CD8+ T cells from PBMCs. This TCR derives from a human donor with multiple sclerosis.

The CDR3 bases are TGTGCCACCAGCACTGAGGGAAACACCATATATTTT. As protein: CATSTEGNTIYF. The rearrangement links TRBV15 to TRBJ1-3; D is ambiguous. Trimming pared 4 bases from V and 4 bases from J, leaving 5 bases between. This CDR3 region has 12 residues. From germline, CDR1 is LNHNV and CDR2 YYDKDF (reference sequence).